This T cell receptor beta chain was observed in a study of identical twins' blood T cells. Per the authors' pipeline: Each donor had about 95,000 to nearly 500,000 clonotypes. TCRdb re-derived calls from the 5' RACE reads in MiXCR, one entry per CDR3 protein. Here the V and J calls rest on TCRdb's processing, not on the authors' analysis. This sample has 350,000 to 400,000 distinct CDR3 sequences; roughly 27% occur once, and the top ten carry 5.5% to 7%. The donors were healthy female monozygous twins, three pairs in total. Germline lookup yields CDR1 SGHAT and CDR2 FQNNGV. This CDR3 comprises 18 residues. V lost 5 bases, J lost 0 bases, and 7 bases stayed unmatched. Study-wide points: Abundant TCRbeta CDR3s overlapped more between twins than with unrelated donors.

This clonotype was seen only a few times. Its antigen is still unknown. Material: PBMCs. The receptor's source is a woman aged 18 to 55 in good health. This sequence joins TRBV11-2 and TRBJ2-2, with 12 bases matching TRBD2. The CDR3 spells CASSPGLAGLSNTGELFF. The CDR3 DNA sequence: TGTGCCAGCAGCCCCGGACTAGCGGGGCTTTCGAACACCGGGGAGCTGTTTTTT.